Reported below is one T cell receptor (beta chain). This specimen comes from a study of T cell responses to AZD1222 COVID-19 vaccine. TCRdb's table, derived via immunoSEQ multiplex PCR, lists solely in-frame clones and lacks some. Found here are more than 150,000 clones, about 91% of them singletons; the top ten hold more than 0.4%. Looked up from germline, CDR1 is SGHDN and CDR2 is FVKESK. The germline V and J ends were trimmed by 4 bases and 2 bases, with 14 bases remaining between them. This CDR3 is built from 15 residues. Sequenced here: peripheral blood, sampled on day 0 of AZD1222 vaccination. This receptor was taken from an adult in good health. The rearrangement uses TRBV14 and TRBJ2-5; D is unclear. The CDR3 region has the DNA TGTGCCAGCAGCCCTCCCCTGGGCCAACAAGAGACCCAGTACTTC. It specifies CASSPPLGQQETQYF.